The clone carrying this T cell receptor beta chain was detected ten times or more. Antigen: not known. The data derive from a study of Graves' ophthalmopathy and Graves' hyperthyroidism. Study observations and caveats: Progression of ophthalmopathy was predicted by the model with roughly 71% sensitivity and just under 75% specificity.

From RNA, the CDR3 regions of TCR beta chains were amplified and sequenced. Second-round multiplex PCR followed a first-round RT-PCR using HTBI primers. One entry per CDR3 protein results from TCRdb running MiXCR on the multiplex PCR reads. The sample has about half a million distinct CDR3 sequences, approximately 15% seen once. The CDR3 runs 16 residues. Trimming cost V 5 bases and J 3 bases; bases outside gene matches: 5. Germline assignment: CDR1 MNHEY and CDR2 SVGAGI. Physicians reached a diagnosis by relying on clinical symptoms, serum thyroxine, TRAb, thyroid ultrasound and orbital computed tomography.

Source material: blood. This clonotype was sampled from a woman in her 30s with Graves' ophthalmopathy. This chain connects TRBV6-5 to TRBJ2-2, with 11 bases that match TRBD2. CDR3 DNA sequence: TGTGCCAGCAGTACTCTAGCGGGGGGCTACACCGGGGAGCTGTTTTTT. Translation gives CASSTLAGGYTGELFF.